The present T cell receptor beta chain was sequenced within a study of beta chain features in type 1 diabetes. Broader study findings: Shorter TCRB CDR3s, moderately but significantly so, were found in Type 1 diabetes patients in all four CD4+ subsets.

Note on this clone: Its antigen is not known.

TCRB transcripts that were expressed got sequenced, as all of the isolated RNA had been reverse transcribed. Sequencing was performed with immunoSEQ multiplex PCR; in TCRdb, only in-frame clones are kept and a portion is missing. The sample carries around 650,000 clones, 9.5% to 15% recorded once. The CDR3 contains 15 residues. CDR1 SGHRS and CDR2 YFSETQ come from the germline V gene. The trim removed 4 bases at V and 8 bases at J, leaving 11 bases unmatched. Sequencing was done on a sample of naive CD4+ T cells from blood. The chain links TRBV5-1 to TRBJ1-4, with 7 positions matching TRBD1. This TCR derives from a man between 25 and 39 years old with type 1 diabetes. CDR3 nucleotides: TGCGCCAGCAGCCCAGGACAGGTGTCGTCCGAAAAACTGTTTTTT. Its translation: CASSPGQVSSEKLFF.